This TCR beta chain was recorded in a study of CD8 T cells in Susac syndrome. Bulk CD8+ and CD4+ cells came from magnetic negative isolation; CD8+ TEMRA by FACS. RNA totalling roughly 0.5 to 1 ug underwent reverse transcription with random hexamers. Amplification of TCR beta CDR3 by immunoSEQ multiplex PCR spanned 54 Vbeta and 13 Jbeta. MiXCR, applied by TCRdb to the immunoSEQ multiplex PCR reads, yields one record per CDR3 protein. The sample lists fewer than 200,000 distinct CDR3 sequences, roughly 95% occurring once. The V gene's germline CDR1 is WSHSY and CDR2 SAAADI. The length of the CDR3 is 14 residues. With 6 bases removed from V and 0 bases from J, the gap between germline ends came to 8 bases.

The rearrangement links TRBV10-2 to TRBJ2-2; perhaps TRBD2 as D (5 bases). Sequenced: CD4+ T cells from PBMCs. The TCR comes from a human donor in good health. CDR3 nucleotides: TGCGCCAGCAGGGGAGCGGCGAACACCGGGGAGCTGTTTTTT. It specifies CASRGAANTGELFF.